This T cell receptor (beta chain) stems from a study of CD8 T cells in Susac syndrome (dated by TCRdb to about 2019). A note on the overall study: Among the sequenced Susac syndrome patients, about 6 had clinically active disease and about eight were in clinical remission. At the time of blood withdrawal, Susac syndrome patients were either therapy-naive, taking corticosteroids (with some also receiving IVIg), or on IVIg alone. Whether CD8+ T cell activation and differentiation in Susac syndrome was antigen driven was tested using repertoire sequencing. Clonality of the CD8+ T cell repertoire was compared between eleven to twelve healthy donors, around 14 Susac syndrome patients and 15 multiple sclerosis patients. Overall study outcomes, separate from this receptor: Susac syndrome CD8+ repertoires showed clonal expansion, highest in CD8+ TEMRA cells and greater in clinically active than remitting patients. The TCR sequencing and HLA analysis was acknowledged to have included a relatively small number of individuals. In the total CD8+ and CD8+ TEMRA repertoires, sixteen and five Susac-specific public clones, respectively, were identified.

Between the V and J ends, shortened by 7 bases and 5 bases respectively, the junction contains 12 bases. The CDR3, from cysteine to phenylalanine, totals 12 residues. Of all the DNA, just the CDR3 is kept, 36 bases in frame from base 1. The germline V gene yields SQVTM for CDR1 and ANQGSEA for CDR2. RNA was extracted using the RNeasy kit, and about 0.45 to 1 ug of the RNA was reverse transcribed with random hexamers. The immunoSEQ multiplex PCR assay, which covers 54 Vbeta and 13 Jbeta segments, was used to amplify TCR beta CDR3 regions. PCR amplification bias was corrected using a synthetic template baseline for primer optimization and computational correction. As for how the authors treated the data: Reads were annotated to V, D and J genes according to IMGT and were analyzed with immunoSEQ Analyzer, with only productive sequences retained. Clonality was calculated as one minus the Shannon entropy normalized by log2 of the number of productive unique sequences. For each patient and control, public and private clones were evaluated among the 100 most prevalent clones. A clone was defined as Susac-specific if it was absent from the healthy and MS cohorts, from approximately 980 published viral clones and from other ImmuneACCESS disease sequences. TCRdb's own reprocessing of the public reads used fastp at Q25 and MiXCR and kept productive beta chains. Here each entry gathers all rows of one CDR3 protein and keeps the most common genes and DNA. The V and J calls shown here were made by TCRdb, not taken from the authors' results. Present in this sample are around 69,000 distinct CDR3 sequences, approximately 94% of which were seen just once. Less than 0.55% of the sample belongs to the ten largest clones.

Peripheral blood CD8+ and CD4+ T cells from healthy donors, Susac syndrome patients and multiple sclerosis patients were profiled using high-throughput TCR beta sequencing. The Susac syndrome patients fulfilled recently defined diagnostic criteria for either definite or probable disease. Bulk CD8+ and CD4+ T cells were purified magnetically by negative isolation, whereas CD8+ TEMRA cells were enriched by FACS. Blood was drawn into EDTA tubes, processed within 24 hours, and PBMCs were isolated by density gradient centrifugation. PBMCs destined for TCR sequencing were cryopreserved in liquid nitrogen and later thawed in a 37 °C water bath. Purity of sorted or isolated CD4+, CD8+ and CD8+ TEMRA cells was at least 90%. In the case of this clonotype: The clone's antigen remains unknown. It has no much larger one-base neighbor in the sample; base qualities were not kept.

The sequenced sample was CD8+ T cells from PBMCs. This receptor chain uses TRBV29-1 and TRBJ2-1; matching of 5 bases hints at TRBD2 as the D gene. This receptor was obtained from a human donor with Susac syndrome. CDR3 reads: CSAEGRNNEQFF. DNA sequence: TGCAGCGCCGAGGGAAGAAACAATGAGCAGTTCTTC.